These 26 T cell receptor beta chains share one sample of origin, sequenced in a study of beta chain features in type 1 diabetes. Every bit of the isolated RNA underwent reverse transcription, so sequencing read expressed TCRB transcripts. This table comes from immunoSEQ multiplex PCR, and its TCRdb copy is limited to in-frame clones, with some not included. The sample holds hundreds of thousands of clones; roughly 31% are singletons and the top ten take around 0.065%. The sequenced sample consisted of naive CD4+ T cells from blood. Source of these receptors: a man aged 18 to 29 in good health.

This rearrangement joins TRBV4-2 to TRBJ1-1, with D maybe TRBD1 (6 bases). The CDR3 covers 15 residues. V shed 1 base and J shed 0 bases, with 9 bases lying between them. Germline CDR1 and CDR2: LGHNA and YNFKEQ. This chain's CDR3 is CASSQGTALNTEAFF. CDR3 in DNA: TGTGCCAGCAGCCAAGGGACAGCCTTGAACACTGAAGCTTTCTTT.

The chain combines TRBV7-2 with TRBJ2-7; TRBD2 agrees at 8 bases. V lost 4 bases, J lost 0 bases, and 5 bases stayed unmatched. This CDR3 contains 15 residues. The V gene's germline CDR1 is SGHTA and CDR2 FQGNSA. CDR3 sequence reads: CASSSHSGTSYEQYF. The CDR3, as DNA: TGTGCCAGCAGCTCTCATAGCGGGACCTCCTACGAGCAGTACTTC.

The J gene is TRBJ2-1, the V gene TRBV18; 10 bases are shared with TRBD2. CDR3 length: 15 amino acids. Germline CDR1 and CDR2: KGHSH and LQKENI. Trimming cost V 6 bases and J 6 bases; bases outside gene matches: 8. The CDR3 coding sequence is TGTGCCAGCTCGCCGGGACTAGCGACTCTCAATGAGCAGTTCTTC. Translation: CASSPGLATLNEQFF.

The chain links TRBV4-2 to TRBJ2-3; TRBD2 aligns across 8 bases. The length of the CDR3 is 16 residues. Germline lookup yields CDR1 LGHNA and CDR2 YNFKEQ. The junction had 12 bases not matched to a gene; V was cut back by 1 base and J by 9 bases. The CDR3 is CASSQVDGRASYTQYF. DNA for the CDR3: TGTGCCAGCAGCCAAGTTGACGGGAGGGCATCGTACACGCAGTATTTT.

This clone was counted a single time. The V and J genes are TRBV25-1 and TRBJ1-1; 10 positions match TRBD1. The junction had 6 bases not matched to a gene; V was cut back by 6 bases and J by 5 bases. CDR3 length: 14 residues. The germline V gene encodes CDR1 MGHDK and CDR2 SYGVNS. Here the CDR3 DNA reads TGTGCCAGCAGGGAGACAGGGGGCCGAACTGAAGCTTTCTTT. It specifies CASRETGGRTEAFF.

This chain uses TRBV5-1 with TRBJ2-5; D unclear. This CDR3 contains 14 residues. Germline CDR1 reads SGHRS; CDR2 reads YFSETQ. Trimming removed 1 base from V and 0 bases from J, with 7 bases in between. The CDR3 sequence: CASSLFADQETQYF. Here the CDR3 DNA reads TGCGCCAGCAGCTTGTTTGCGGACCAAGAGACCCAGTACTTC.

V usage is TRBV7-9 and J usage is TRBJ2-7; D call uncertain. V was shortened by 5 bases and J by 0 bases, with 11 bases between the two germline ends. The CDR3 length is 14 residues. Germline-derived CDR1 and CDR2 are SEHNR and FQNEAQ (reference sequence). The CDR3 nucleotides are TGTGCCAGCAGCCCTTTCGGCCTCTCCTACGAGCAGTACTTC. The encoded protein is CASSPFGLSYEQYF.

The table lists this clone with a few counts. The chain recombines TRBV29-1 with TRBJ1-3; D remains ambiguous. This CDR3 contains 14 residues. Germline V gene sequence: CDR1 SQVTM, CDR2 ANQGSEA. Trimming cost V 4 bases and J 2 bases, with 12 bases left between them. Here the CDR3 reads CSVAEDPAGNTIYF. CDR3 nucleotides: TGCAGCGTTGCGGAGGATCCGGCTGGAAACACCATATATTTT.

This rearrangement joins TRBV11-3 to TRBJ2-1, with 7 bases aligning to TRBD2. V trimming: 3 bases; J trimming: 8 bases; junction bases outside the gene matches: 13. The CDR3 is made up of 16 amino acids. In germline, CDR1 is SGHNT, CDR2 YENEEA. The CDR3 loop reads CASSFAGAGARDEQFF. DNA of the CDR3: TGTGCCAGCAGCTTTGCAGGTGCGGGAGCAAGAGATGAGCAGTTCTTC.

Only a few counts were recorded for this clone. The V gene is TRBV5-1, the J gene TRBJ2-7; D is perhaps TRBD1 or TRBD2 (5 bases each). V lost 3 bases, J lost 1 base, and 11 bases lay in between. Germline V gene sequence: CDR1 SGHRS, CDR2 YFSETQ. This CDR3 is 14 amino acids long. This CDR3 reads CASSSGTVSYEQYF. In DNA form, the CDR3 reads TGCGCCAGCAGCTCCGGGACGGTTTCCTACGAGCAGTACTTC.

This clone was detected a few times. CDR3 sequence: CAISLSGANVLTF. The CDR3 DNA reads TGTGCCATCAGCCTATCTGGGGCCAACGTCCTGACTTTC. This sequence joins TRBV10-3 and TRBJ2-6, with no clear D. The V end lost 6 bases, the J end lost 1 base, and 4 bases lay between the germline ends. Germline CDR1 and CDR2: ENHRY and SYGVKD. This CDR3 is built from 13 residues.

The chain uses TRBV28 and TRBJ2-6; D is unclear. There are 13 residues in the CDR3. Germline CDR1 is MDHEN and CDR2 is SYDVKM. Deletions cut 8 bases from V and 2 bases from J, with 7 bases between. In nucleotides, the CDR3 is TGTGCCAGCTACTCCCCTGGGGCCAACGTCCTGACTTTC. This translates into CASYSPGANVLTF. The full variable domain, its missing parts supplied by reference TRBV28 and TRBJ2-6, is DVKVTQSSRYLVKRTGEKVFLECVQDMDHENMFWYRQDPGLGLRLIYFSYDVKMKEKGDIPEGYSVSREKKERFSLILESASTNQTSMYLCASYSPGANVLTFGAGSRLTVL.

Only a few counts were recorded for this clone. The V and J genes are TRBV7-2 and TRBJ2-1; 10 bases fit TRBD2. CDR3 length: 15 residues. The V gene end was trimmed by 2 bases and the J gene end by 6 bases; junction bases not matched to a gene: 4. Germline-derived CDR1 and CDR2 are SGHTA and FQGNSA. As DNA, the CDR3 is TGTGCCAGCAGCTTAACTAGCGGGAACGGCAATGAGCAGTTCTTC. It encodes CASSLTSGNGNEQFF.

The rearrangement joins TRBV5-4 to TRBJ2-3; 7 positions match TRBD1. V gave up 9 bases and J gave up 5 bases; unmatched junction bases: 18. This CDR3 contains 16 residues. CDR1 and CDR2 (germline): SGHNT, YYREEE (reference sequence). The CDR3 sequence is CATRRGGADLGDTQYF. The CDR3 region has the DNA TGTGCCACCAGGCGAGGGGGCGCGGATTTAGGAGATACGCAGTATTTT.

The sample holds a few counts of this clone. The chain recombines TRBV30 with TRBJ2-7, with 9 positions matching TRBD1. The V and J ends lost 3 bases and 6 bases, in that order; junction bases with no gene match: 9. CDR1 GTSNPN and CDR2 SVGIG come from the germline V gene (reference sequence). CDR3 length: 14 residues. The CDR3 DNA is TGTGCCTGGAGCCCGGACAGGGGAAGGTCCGAGCAGTACTTC. Translated: CAWSPDRGRSEQYF.

This clone was seen a few times. The rearrangement joins TRBV30 to TRBJ1-5; D unclear. CDR1 is GTSNPN, CDR2 SVGIG, per germline (reference sequence). The CDR3 consists of 13 residues. Trimming cost V 0 bases and J 7 bases, with 10 bases left between them. CDR3 residues: CAWSVRDLQPQHF. In DNA form, the CDR3 reads TGTGCCTGGAGTGTGCGGGATTTACAGCCCCAGCATTTT.

Only a few counts were recorded for this clone. The rearrangement links TRBV7-2 to TRBJ2-3, with 9 bases matching TRBD2. Germline V gene data show CDR1 as SGHTA and CDR2 as FQGNSA. Trimming removed 3 bases from V and 6 bases from J; junction bases left unmatched: 13. The CDR3 has 17 amino acids. The chain's CDR3 is CASSLRLLAGIGDTQYF. The CDR3 bases are TGTGCCAGCAGCTTGAGGCTACTAGCGGGTATAGGGGATACGCAGTATTTT.

This clone was seen a few times. This sample includes further DNA sequences coding for the same CDR3. CDR3 sequence: CASSLARETQYF. DNA for the CDR3: TGTGCCAGCAGCTTAGCGAGAGAGACCCAGTACTTC. V gene TRBV7-9 combines with J gene TRBJ2-5; D gene ambiguous. V lost 0 bases to trimming and J lost 4 bases, with 3 bases between them. CDR3 size: 12 residues. The germline gives CDR1 SEHNR, CDR2 FQNEAQ (reference sequence). The full variable domain, completed using reference TRBV7-9 and TRBJ2-5, is DTGVSQNPRHKITKRGQNVTFRCDPISEHNRLYWYRQTLGQGPEFLTYFQNEAQLEKSRLLSDRFSAERPKGSFSTLEIQRTEQGDSAMYLCASSLARETQYFGPGTRLLVL.

This clone was detected a few times. The genes are TRBV29-1 and TRBJ1-5, with D possibly being TRBD1 (5 bases). Germline CDR1 SQVTM, CDR2 ANQGSEA. V lost 4 bases and J 2 bases, leaving 12 bases between the germline ends. This CDR3 spans 14 amino acids. The CDR3 bases are TGCAGCGTTGGTATAGGGGCCGGCAATCAGCCCCAGCATTTT. The encoded protein is CSVGIGAGNQPQHF.

The chain carries TRBV29-1 and TRBJ2-7, with 7 bases aligning to TRBD1. CDR3 size: 13 residues. J was trimmed by 4 bases and V by 1 base; bases with no gene match: 4. Germline-derived CDR1 and CDR2 are SQVTM and ANQGSEA. The CDR3 spells CSVEVGRGYEQYF. In nucleotides, the CDR3 is TGCAGCGTTGAAGTCGGCAGGGGGTACGAGCAGTACTTC.

The chain uses TRBV28 and TRBJ1-5, with D unresolved. Looked up from germline, CDR1 is MDHEN and CDR2 is SYDVKM. The germline V and J ends were trimmed by 11 bases and 5 bases, with 10 bases remaining between them. The CDR3 consists of 11 residues. Here the CDR3 DNA reads TGTGCCGCCTCGGGTTATCAGCCCCAGCATTTT. Translated, it gives CAASGYQPQHF.

This clone was recorded a few times. The chain carries TRBV30 and TRBJ2-6, with D uncertain. Germline lookup yields CDR1 GTSNPN and CDR2 SVGIG (reference sequence). The germline V and J ends were trimmed by 5 bases and 4 bases, with 12 bases remaining between them. The CDR3 length is 14 residues. The CDR3 loop is CAWWGRPGANVLTF. The CDR3 bases are TGTGCCTGGTGGGGAAGGCCCGGGGCCAACGTCCTGACTTTC.

The chain combines TRBV11-3 with TRBJ2-3, with D uncertain. Germline CDR1 SGHNT, CDR2 YENEEA. V was cut by 2 bases and J by 2 bases, with 8 bases left in between. The CDR3 contains 14 residues. In nucleotides, the CDR3 is TGTGCCAGCAGCTTAACCGCGGACACAGATACGCAGTATTTT. Protein: CASSLTADTDTQYF.

J is TRBJ1-5 and V is TRBV7-9; D is unresolved. V lost 5 bases, J lost 1 base, and 9 bases lay in between. This CDR3 is 14 amino acids long. From germline, CDR1 is SEHNR and CDR2 FQNEAQ (reference sequence). The CDR3 protein is CASSGGVSNQPQHF. Here the CDR3 DNA reads TGTGCCAGCAGCGGCGGGGTGAGCAATCAGCCCCAGCATTTT.

The chain links TRBV6-5 to TRBJ2-1, with D possibly matching TRBD2 (5 bases). CDR1 is MNHEY, CDR2 SVGAGI, per germline. Trimming took 0 bases from V and 10 from J, leaving 10 bases between them. CDR3 size: 13 residues. CDR3 residues: CASSYSPGREQFF. The CDR3 coding sequence is TGTGCCAGCAGTTACTCACCGGGAAGGGAGCAGTTCTTC.

In nucleotides, the CDR3 is TGTGCCAGCAGCTTGGCGGAGGGGATTTACAATGAGCAGTTCTTC. Its translation is CASSLAEGIYNEQFF. The genes are TRBV5-4 and TRBJ2-1; D is possibly TRBD2 (6 bases). The germline V and J ends were trimmed by 0 bases and 4 bases, with 11 bases remaining between them. CDR3 size: 15 residues. The germline V gene encodes CDR1 SGHNT and CDR2 YYREEE (reference sequence).